The T cell receptor (beta chain) under discussion was sequenced for a study of control samples from healthy donors and cancer patients. Clones were sequenced by immunoSEQ multiplex PCR, and TCRdb holds only the in-frame ones, with some missing. Of about 410,000 clones in the sample, 75% to 95% were seen once. Sequencing used PBMCs. The TCR originated in a middle-aged man with head and neck cancer.

The CDR3 region has the DNA TGTGCCAGCAGCGTAGTCGCATCACCCTACGAGCAGTACTTC. This gives the protein CASSVVASPYEQYF. This chain joins TRBV9 and TRBJ2-7; D remains unclear. V was trimmed by 0 bases and J by 2 bases, leaving 9 bases between them. The CDR3 consists of 14 residues. Germline-derived CDR1 and CDR2 are SGDLS and YYNGEE.